The TCR beta chain described here comes from a study of cytomegalovirus exposure and HLA in healthy donors. The PCR contained 60 Vbeta and 13 Jbeta primers. Generated by immunoSEQ multiplex PCR, the TCRdb table keeps only in-frame clones and is missing some. The sample lists fewer than 300,000 clones, roughly 80% seen once, with about 0.28% in the top ten. Germline V gene data show CDR1 as SGHNT and CDR2 as YYREEE (reference sequence). V trimming: 7 bases; J trimming: 3 bases; junction bases outside the gene matches: 9. The CDR3 is 15 amino acids. Regarding the study as a whole: In a later analysis, at a false discovery rate of 0.05, 15,000 to 20,000 TCR beta sequences were associated with HLA alleles.

The donors, nominally healthy at sampling, likely had unrecorded immune exposures. As to this clone: Its antigen is as yet unknown.

The sequenced material came from PBMCs. V is TRBV5-4 and J is TRBJ2-2; 7 nucleotides match TRBD2. The sequence came from a girl aged 2-10 years in good health and CMV-seronegative. The CDR3 region has the DNA TGTGCCAGCGGACCGGGACTAACGGACACCGGGGAGCTGTTTTTT. Its translation is CASGPGLTDTGELFF.